This T cell receptor (beta chain) was identified in a study of cytomegalovirus exposure and HLA in healthy donors. Primers: 60 Vbeta forward and 13 Jbeta reverse. TCRdb's copy holds only in-frame clones and misses some; the assay was immunoSEQ multiplex PCR. The sample carries 65,000 to 70,000 clones, 70% to 80% recorded once. CDR1 and CDR2 (germline): LNHNV, YYDKDF (reference sequence). The CDR3 is 16 amino acids. V was clipped by 0 bases and J by 4 bases, with 13 bases between them. The study's findings and limits: It was reported that the classifier diagnosed cytomegalovirus status with high specificity and sensitivity in both the original and validation cohorts.

The table lists this clone with a few counts. Its antigen is still unknown. Sequenced input: PBMCs. This chain joins TRBV15 and TRBJ2-1; perhaps TRBD2 as D (6 bases). This sequence originates from a man aged 50-60 years in good health and CMV-seronegative. For the CDR3, the DNA is TGTGCCACCAGCAGAGATAGTGGAGGGCCATACAATGAGCAGTTCTTC. Translation gives CATSRDSGGPYNEQFF.